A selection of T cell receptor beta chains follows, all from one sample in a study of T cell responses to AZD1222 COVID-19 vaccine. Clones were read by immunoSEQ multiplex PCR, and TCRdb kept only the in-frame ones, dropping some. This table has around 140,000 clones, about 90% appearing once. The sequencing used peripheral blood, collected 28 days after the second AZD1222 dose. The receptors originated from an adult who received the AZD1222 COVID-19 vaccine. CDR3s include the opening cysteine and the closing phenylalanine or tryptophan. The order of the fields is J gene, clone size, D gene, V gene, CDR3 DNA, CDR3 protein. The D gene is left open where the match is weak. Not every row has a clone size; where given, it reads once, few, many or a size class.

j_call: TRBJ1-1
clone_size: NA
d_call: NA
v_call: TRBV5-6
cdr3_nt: TGTGCCAGCAGTTTAGAAAGGGGGTGGGTCACTGAAGCTTTCTTT
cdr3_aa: CASSLERGWVTEAFF

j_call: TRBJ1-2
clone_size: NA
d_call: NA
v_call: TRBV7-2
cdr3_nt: TGTGCCAGCAGTCGTACGGTGCTTAACTATGGCTACACCTTC
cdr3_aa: CASSRTVLNYGYTF

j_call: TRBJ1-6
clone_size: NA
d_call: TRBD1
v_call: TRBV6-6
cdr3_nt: TGTGCCAGCAGTCGAACCGGGACAGGGTATAATTCACCCCTCCACTTT
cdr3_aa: CASSRTGTGYNSPLHF

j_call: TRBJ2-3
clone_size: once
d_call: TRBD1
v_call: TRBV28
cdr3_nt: TGTGCCAGCAGTCCCAGGACAGGGTTGGCAGATACGCAGTATTTT
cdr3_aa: CASSPRTGLADTQYF

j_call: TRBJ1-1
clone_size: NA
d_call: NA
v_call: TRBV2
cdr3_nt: TGTGCCAGCAGTGAAGCGGGATGGGGTTTAAACACTGAAGCTTTCTTT
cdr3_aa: CASSEAGWGLNTEAFF

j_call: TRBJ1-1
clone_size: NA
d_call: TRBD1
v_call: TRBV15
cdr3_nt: TGTGCCACCAGCAGGGGACAGGGTGAAAAGACTGAAGCTTTCTTT
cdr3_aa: CATSRGQGEKTEAFF

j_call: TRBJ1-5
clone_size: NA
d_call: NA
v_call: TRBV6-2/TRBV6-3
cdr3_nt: TGTGCCAGCAGTTACCGACAGAGTCCCGGTGTTAGCAATCAGCCCCAGCATTTT
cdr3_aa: CASSYRQSPGVSNQPQHF

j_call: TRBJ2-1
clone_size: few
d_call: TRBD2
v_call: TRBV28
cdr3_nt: TGTGCCAGCAGGCCTAGGACAGCGGGGGGGTACAATGAGCAGTTCTTC
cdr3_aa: CASRPRTAGGYNEQFF

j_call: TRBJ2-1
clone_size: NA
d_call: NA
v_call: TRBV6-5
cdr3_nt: TGTGCCAGCAGTTACCAGCCCCAGGGTATGAATGAGCAGTTCTTC
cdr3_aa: CASSYQPQGMNEQFF

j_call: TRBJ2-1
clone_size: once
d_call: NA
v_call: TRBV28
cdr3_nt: TGTGCCAGCAGCAAAACCGGGACAAGGGCCCTCCGCTACAATGAGCAGTTCTTC
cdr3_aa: CASSKTGTRALRYNEQFF

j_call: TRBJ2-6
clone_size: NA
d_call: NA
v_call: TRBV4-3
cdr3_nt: TGCGCCAGCAGCCAAGAATTAGGCCACTCTGGGGCCAACGTCCTGACTTTC
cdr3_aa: CASSQELGHSGANVLTF

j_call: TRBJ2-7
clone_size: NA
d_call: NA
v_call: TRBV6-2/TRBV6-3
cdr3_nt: TGTGCCAGCAGTTACGCTACCACCTACGAGCAGTACTTC
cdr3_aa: CASSYATTYEQYF